A single sample is the source of the 25 T cell receptor beta chains below, sequenced in a study of high-grade serous ovarian cancer treatment subgroups. Tumor samples were taken before definitive surgery or chemotherapy. Sequenced by immunoSEQ multiplex PCR; TCRdb stores in-frame clones only, minus some. The sample lists approximately 4,100 clones, roughly 74% occurring once. The sequencing sample was made of tumor tissue. Every receptor here comes from a human donor with high-grade serous ovarian cancer.

This chain links TRBV7-2 with TRBJ2-7; D not resolved. Germline CDR1 and CDR2: SGHTA and FQGNSA. V lost 2 bases, J lost 6 bases, and 14 bases lay in between. This CDR3 comprises 14 residues. This CDR3 reads CASSLKRSGGEQYF. The CDR3 bases are TGTGCCAGCAGCTTAAAAAGGTCAGGCGGCGAGCAGTACTTC.

The rearrangement uses TRBV7-3 and TRBJ2-1, with 8 bases identical to TRBD1. The CDR3 is 17 amino acids. The ends lost 5 bases at V and 6 bases at J; junction bases unmatched: 15. CDR1 and CDR2 (germline): SGHTA, FQGTGA. CDR3 amino acids: CASSPSGNIQGGNEQFF. Here the CDR3 DNA reads TGTGCCAGCAGCCCCTCCGGTAATATACAGGGGGGCAATGAGCAGTTCTTC.

This clone occurred a few times. The J gene is TRBJ2-7, the V gene TRBV5-8; possibly TRBD1 for D (5 bases). The CDR3 runs to 13 residues. With 0 bases removed from V and 6 bases from J, the gap between germline ends came to 10 bases. Looked up from germline, CDR1 is SGHTS and CDR2 is YDEGEE. This chain's CDR3 is CASSLGRAGEQYF. The CDR3 coding sequence is TGTGCCAGCAGCTTGGGCAGGGCAGGCGAGCAGTACTTC.

The chain joins TRBV6-1 to TRBJ1-2; D gene ambiguous. This CDR3 contains 14 residues. Deletions cut 3 bases from V and 4 bases from J, with 12 bases between. The germline gives CDR1 MNHNS, CDR2 SASEGT. The CDR3 loop is CASSEAENLYGYTF. The CDR3 DNA follows: TGTGCCAGCAGTGAGGCGGAGAATCTCTATGGCTACACCTTC.

The rearrangement links TRBV7-2 to TRBJ1-2, with a weak D call TRBD1 (5 bases). This CDR3 is built from 17 residues. V was trimmed by 0 bases and J by 1 base, leaving 15 bases between them. Germline CDR1 and CDR2: SGHTA and FQGNSA. CDR3 DNA sequence: TGTGCCAGCAGCTTAGCCTTTGCACAGGCCGTTAACTATGGCTACACCTTC. Residues: CASSLAFAQAVNYGYTF.

The chain is built from TRBV10-1 and TRBJ2-6; tentatively, D is TRBD2 (5 bases). The V gene's germline CDR1 is WNHNN and CDR2 SYGVQD (reference sequence). The CDR3 has 15 amino acids. The V and J ends lost 5 bases and 1 base respectively, with 9 bases between them. CDR3 in DNA: TGCGCCAGCAGTCCGTCGGGGTCTGGGGCCAACGTCCTGACTTTC. It codes for CASSPSGSGANVLTF.

This clone was detected only a few times. The J gene is TRBJ2-5, the V gene TRBV5-1; D is ambiguous. V lost 5 bases and J 1 base, leaving 9 bases between the germline ends. The germline CDR1 and CDR2 sequences are SGHRS and YFSETQ. The CDR3 sequence is 13 residues long. The CDR3 spells CASSGTAQETQYF. CDR3 coding DNA: TGCGCCAGCAGTGGAACAGCCCAAGAGACCCAGTACTTC.

The gene calls are TRBV6-5 and TRBJ2-7; D is possibly TRBD2 (5 bases). This CDR3 spans 15 amino acids. Trimming shortened V by 0 bases and J by 2 bases, and 11 bases separated the two germline ends. Germline V lookup: CDR1 MNHEY, CDR2 SVGAGI. CDR3 protein: CASSYSQAAPYEQYF. The CDR3 DNA reads TGTGCCAGCAGTTACTCGCAAGCGGCCCCCTACGAGCAGTACTTC.

Comment on this clone: The same CDR3 is also encoded by other DNA sequences in this sample. J is TRBJ2-7 and V is TRBV7-8, with D possibly being TRBD1 (5 bases). Germline lookup yields CDR1 SGHVS and CDR2 FQNEAQ. There are 13 residues in the CDR3. Trimming pared 1 base from V and 2 bases from J, leaving 6 bases between. The CDR3 region has the DNA TGTGCCAGCAGCTTAGGGGGCACCTACGAGCAGTACTTC. It encodes CASSLGGTYEQYF.

The CDR3 here is CASESTLGHEQFF. The CDR3 DNA follows: TGCGCCAGCGAGTCTACCTTGGGCCATGAGCAGTTCTTC. The chain couples TRBV5-1 to TRBJ2-1; the D is unclear. This CDR3 region has 13 residues. Germline V CDR1 and CDR2: SGHRS, YFSETQ. Trimming stripped 7 bases from V and 8 bases from J, with 16 bases between. The whole variable domain, filled in from reference TRBV5-1 and TRBJ2-1, reads KAGVTQTPRYLIKTRGQQVTLSCSPISGHRSVSWYQQTPGQGLQFLFEYFSETQRNKGNFPGRFSGRQFSNSRSEMNVSTLELGDSALYLCASESTLGHEQFFGPGTRLTVL.

This chain's CDR3 is CASSLGASGGTDTQYF. The CDR3 DNA follows: TGCGCCAGCAGCTTGGGAGCTAGCGGGGGCACAGATACGCAGTATTTT. The rearrangement links TRBV5-1 to TRBJ2-3, with 9 positions matching TRBD2. Trimming cost V 0 bases and J 1 base; bases outside gene matches: 3. From germline, CDR1 is SGHRS and CDR2 YFSETQ. This CDR3 has 16 amino acids.

V and J are TRBV20-1 and TRBJ1-2; 8 bases are a match to TRBD1. The CDR3 loop spans 11 amino acids. Germline values: CDR1 DFQATT, CDR2 SNEGSKA (reference sequence). The CDR3 DNA sequence: TGCAGCCTCAGGGGGCGCGATGGCTACACCTTC. Its translation is CSLRGRDGYTF.

This clone was counted a few times. One end of the junction does not line up with germline, which may come from a read error. J is TRBJ2-2 and V is TRBV27; weak D call: TRBD2 (5 bases). The V gene's germline CDR1 is MNHEY and CDR2 SMNVEV (reference sequence). This CDR3 has 14 residues. CDR3 sequence reads: CASSLNPWPRGAVF. The CDR3 nucleotides read TGTGCCAGCAGTTTAAACCCCTGGCCTCGGGGAGCTGTTTTT.

There are a few counts of this clone. The chain is built from TRBV27 and TRBJ2-7; no clear D gene. Trimming took off 4 bases at V and 2 bases at J, with 6 bases between the two ends. Per germline, CDR1 MNHEY and CDR2 SMNVEV (reference sequence). CDR3 length: 12 residues. The CDR3 DNA reads as TGTGCCAGCAGTTCGACCGCCTACGAGCAGTACTTC. Its translation: CASSSTAYEQYF.

This chain joins TRBV4-1 and TRBJ1-4, with 7 bases identical to TRBD1. CDR1 is MGHRA and CDR2 is YSYEKL in the germline V gene. This CDR3 region has 15 residues. V lost 4 bases, J lost 4 bases, and 6 bases stayed unmatched. CDR3 in amino acids: CASSLPGQINEKLFF. The CDR3 DNA is TGCGCCAGCAGCCTTCCGGGACAGATTAATGAAAAACTGTTTTTT.

V and J are TRBV4-3 and TRBJ1-4; weak D call: TRBD1 (6 bases). Germline loops: CDR1 LGHNA, CDR2 YSLEER. The CDR3 covers 15 residues. The ends were cut back, 0 bases at V and 7 bases at J, with 12 bases in the middle. The CDR3 coding sequence is TGCGCCAGCAGCCAAGAAGAGGGGGATATTGAAAAACTGTTTTTT. Its protein is CASSQEEGDIEKLFF.

The chain joins TRBV5-4 to TRBJ2-5; D call uncertain. Germline CDR1 is SGHNT and CDR2 is YYREEE (reference sequence). CDR3 size: 14 residues. V shed 2 bases and J shed 0 bases, with 8 bases lying between them. DNA for the CDR3: TGTGCCAGCAGCTTTGACAAATACCAAGAGACCCAGTACTTC. Encoded protein: CASSFDKYQETQYF.

V is TRBV11-1 and J is TRBJ2-2; 7 bases map to TRBD1. CDR3 length: 15 amino acids. Germline-derived CDR1 and CDR2 are SGHAT and FQDESV (reference sequence). Trimming at V came to 1 base and at J to 7 bases, leaving 6 bases not matched to a gene. CDR3 region: CASSLVDRASGELFF. Written as DNA, the CDR3 is TGTGCCAGCAGCTTAGTCGACAGGGCTAGCGGGGAGCTGTTTTTT.

Here the CDR3 DNA reads TGCGCCAGCAGCTTGGCCCCAGAAGAGACCCAGTACTTC. This codes for CASSLAPEETQYF. The chain links TRBV5-1 to TRBJ2-5; the D is unclear. Germline CDR1 reads SGHRS; CDR2 reads YFSETQ. This CDR3 has 13 amino acids. Trimming shortened V by 0 bases and J by 3 bases, and 6 bases separated the two germline ends.

The chain uses TRBV7-2 and TRBJ2-3; D is unclear. CDR1 and CDR2 from the germline V gene are SGHTA and FQGNSA. The CDR3 is made up of 15 amino acids. The V gene lost 2 bases and the J gene lost 0 bases, with 9 bases spanning the gap. Here the CDR3 DNA reads TGTGCCAGCAGCTTATTTAGGCTTAGCACAGATACGCAGTATTTT. This translates into CASSLFRLSTDTQYF.

This clone was seen only a few times. Additional DNA sequences in this sample encode the identical CDR3. The chain is built from TRBV27 and TRBJ1-1; D may be TRBD1 (5 bases). CDR1 is MNHEY and CDR2 is SMNVEV in the germline V gene (reference sequence). V lost 2 bases, J lost 8 bases, and 9 bases lay in between. CDR3 length equals 12 residues. In nucleotides, the CDR3 is TGTGCCAGCAGTTTAGGGGGGAGGGAAGCTTTCTTT. Its protein product is CASSLGGREAFF.

The V gene is TRBV5-1, the J gene TRBJ2-3, with 8 positions matching TRBD1. With V trimmed by 2 bases and J by 5 bases, 7 bases remained unmatched. The germline CDR1 and CDR2 sequences are SGHRS and YFSETQ. The CDR3 is made up of 15 amino acids. CDR3 protein: CASSFVTGDRDTQYF. CDR3 bases: TGCGCCAGCAGCTTTGTGACAGGGGATAGAGATACGCAGTATTTT.

V and J are TRBV5-1 and TRBJ1-2; 8 bases align to TRBD1. The CDR3 consists of 13 residues. V was pared by 4 bases and J by 8 bases, with 7 bases of the junction left unmatched. CDR1 SGHRS and CDR2 YFSETQ come from the germline V gene. CDR3 loop: CASSPDRGPGYTF. CDR3 DNA sequence: TGCGCCAGCAGCCCCGACAGGGGCCCCGGCTACACCTTC.

The rearrangement uses TRBV7-2 and TRBJ1-2; 10 bases align to TRBD1. CDR3 length equals 15 residues. Germline CDR1 reads SGHTA; CDR2 reads FQGNSA. V shed 5 bases, J shed 4 bases, and the junction held 7 bases outside the gene matches. The CDR3 protein is CASSRTGGYSYGYTF. The DNA for the CDR3 is TGTGCCAGCAGCAGGACAGGGGGATACTCCTATGGCTACACCTTC.

This rearrangement joins TRBV4-3 to TRBJ1-1; TRBD1 aligns across 7 bases. J was trimmed by 1 base and V by 0 bases; bases with no gene match: 2. Germline CDR1 is LGHNA and CDR2 is YSLEER. CDR3 length: 15 residues. The CDR3 sequence is CASSQEGQRNTEAFF. Here the CDR3 DNA reads TGCGCCAGCAGCCAAGAGGGACAGCGGAACACTGAAGCTTTCTTT.